This T cell receptor beta chain was sequenced during a study of control samples from healthy donors and cancer patients. Trimming took off 5 bases at V and 8 bases at J, with 22 bases between the two ends. Germline V gives CDR1 LNHNV, CDR2 YYDKDF (reference sequence). The CDR3 runs 16 residues. Here immunoSEQ multiplex PCR was the method, and the copy in TCRdb shows in-frame clones only, minus some. The sample records 90,000 to 150,000 clones, 88% being singletons. The clonotype originates from a man aged 35 to 55 in good health. Sequencing used blood. This sequence joins TRBV15 and TRBJ2-1; possible D gene TRBD1, 6 bases. The CDR3 loop is CATSGNRVLSSDEQFF. The CDR3 DNA reads as TGTGCCACCAGCGGAAACAGGGTATTATCATCAGATGAGCAGTTCTTC.